This is a list of T cell receptor beta chains from one sample in a study of cytomegalovirus exposure and HLA in healthy donors. The protocol was immunoSEQ multiplex PCR, while the TCRdb copy is restricted to in-frame clones and leaves out a portion. This sample carries over 100,000 clones, more than 75% of them seen once, and the ten largest clones take about 8.6%. The sample comprised PBMCs. The receptors derive from a woman aged 45-65 years in good health and CMV-seropositive. CDR3s include the opening cysteine and the closing phenylalanine or tryptophan. Each record gives: D gene, J gene, clone size, V gene, CDR3 protein, CDR3 DNA. D genes are given only for firm matches. Clone size is not always given. Where it is, it says once, few, many or a class for expanded clones.

d_gene: TRBD2
j_gene: TRBJ2-7
abundance: NA
v_gene: TRBV7-8
CDR3aa: CASSWTSGRWGSYEQYF
CDR3nt: TGTGCCAGCAGCTGGACTAGCGGGAGGTGGGGCTCCTACGAGCAGTACTTC

d_gene: NA
j_gene: TRBJ1-1
abundance: NA
v_gene: TRBV5-4
CDR3aa: CASSLDSLREAFF
CDR3nt: TGTGCCAGCAGCTTAGACAGTCTGCGTGAAGCTTTCTTT

d_gene: TRBD2
j_gene: TRBJ2-2
abundance: NA
v_gene: TRBV19
CDR3aa: CASSISGGAYGGNTGELFF
CDR3nt: TGTGCCAGTAGTATTAGCGGGGGGGCTTACGGGGGGAACACCGGGGAGCTGTTTTTT

d_gene: TRBD1
j_gene: TRBJ1-6
abundance: NA
v_gene: TRBV7-9
CDR3aa: CASSSGTGFSPLHF
CDR3nt: TGTGCCAGCAGCTCCGGGACAGGGTTTTCACCCCTCCACTTT

d_gene: NA
j_gene: TRBJ2-1
abundance: NA
v_gene: TRBV18
CDR3aa: CASSRPDSHNEQFF
CDR3nt: TGTGCCAGCTCACGCCCGGACAGTCACAATGAGCAGTTCTTC

d_gene: NA
j_gene: TRBJ2-5
abundance: NA
v_gene: TRBV4-1
CDR3aa: CASSQGWTEKETQYF
CDR3nt: TGCGCCAGCAGCCAAGGGTGGACAGAGAAAGAGACCCAGTACTTC

d_gene: NA
j_gene: TRBJ2-1
abundance: NA
v_gene: TRBV19
CDR3aa: CASTPREGEQFF
CDR3nt: TGTGCCAGTACCCCCCGGGAAGGTGAGCAGTTCTTC

d_gene: NA
j_gene: TRBJ2-2
abundance: NA
v_gene: TRBV5-5
CDR3aa: CASSSADFTGELFF
CDR3nt: TGTGCCAGCAGCTCCGCAGATTTCACCGGGGAGCTGTTTTTT

d_gene: TRBD1
j_gene: TRBJ1-1
abundance: once
v_gene: TRBV19
CDR3aa: CASSDRDNTEAFF
CDR3nt: TGTGCCAGTAGTGACAGGGATAACACTGAAGCTTTCTTT

d_gene: NA
j_gene: TRBJ2-7
abundance: NA
v_gene: TRBV19
CDR3aa: CASTQRDNSYEQYF
CDR3nt: TGTGCCAGTACCCAGCGGGACAACTCCTACGAGCAGTACTTC

d_gene: NA
j_gene: TRBJ2-1
abundance: NA
v_gene: TRBV7-2
CDR3aa: CASSLFLSSTAYNEQFF
CDR3nt: TGTGCCAGCAGCTTATTCCTCTCCTCGACAGCCTACAATGAGCAGTTCTTC

d_gene: NA
j_gene: TRBJ2-1
abundance: NA
v_gene: TRBV5-1
CDR3aa: CASSLASQDNEQFF
CDR3nt: TGCGCCAGCAGCTTGGCCTCACAAGACAATGAGCAGTTCTTC

d_gene: NA
j_gene: TRBJ1-4
abundance: NA
v_gene: TRBV6-1
CDR3aa: CATRPTSTNEKLFF
CDR3nt: TGTGCCACCCGACCGACTTCAACTAATGAAAAACTGTTTTTT

d_gene: NA
j_gene: TRBJ2-3
abundance: NA
v_gene: TRBV7-3
CDR3aa: CASSLLGGQNTDTQYF
CDR3nt: TGTGCCAGCAGCTTACTCGGGGGTCAAAACACAGATACGCAGTATTTT

d_gene: NA
j_gene: TRBJ1-2
abundance: NA
v_gene: TRBV9
CDR3aa: CASSVAGPYGYTF
CDR3nt: TGTGCCAGCAGCGTAGCAGGGCCCTATGGCTACACCTTC

d_gene: TRBD2
j_gene: TRBJ2-7
abundance: NA
v_gene: TRBV7-6
CDR3aa: CASSLGRGTYSYEQYF
CDR3nt: TGTGCCAGCAGCTTAGGGCGGGGGACCTACTCCTACGAGCAGTACTTC

d_gene: TRBD2
j_gene: TRBJ2-1
abundance: NA
v_gene: TRBV5-4
CDR3aa: CASSPSGGAGYNEQFF
CDR3nt: TGTGCCAGCAGCCCTAGCGGGGGGGCCGGGTACAATGAGCAGTTCTTC

d_gene: TRBD1
j_gene: TRBJ2-1
abundance: NA
v_gene: TRBV6-5
CDR3aa: CASSPGQGGYEQFF
CDR3nt: TGTGCCAGCAGTCCGGGACAGGGGGGTTATGAGCAGTTCTTC

d_gene: TRBD2
j_gene: TRBJ2-3
abundance: NA
v_gene: TRBV5-1
CDR3aa: CASSSGTSGGSDTQYF
CDR3nt: TGCGCCAGCAGCTCAGGGACTAGCGGGGGTTCAGATACGCAGTATTTT

d_gene: NA
j_gene: TRBJ2-2
abundance: NA
v_gene: TRBV5-1
CDR3aa: CASSLTIPGQTGELFF
CDR3nt: TGCGCCAGCAGCTTGACAATTCCAGGGCAAACCGGGGAGCTGTTTTTT

d_gene: NA
j_gene: TRBJ2-1
abundance: NA
v_gene: TRBV2
CDR3aa: CASSENNEQFF
CDR3nt: TGTGCCAGCAGCGAGAACAATGAGCAGTTCTTC

d_gene: TRBD2
j_gene: TRBJ2-5
abundance: NA
v_gene: TRBV29-1
CDR3aa: CSVTSALRETQYF
CDR3nt: TGCAGCGTGACTAGCGCCCTCAGAGAGACCCAGTACTTC

d_gene: TRBD1
j_gene: TRBJ2-1
abundance: NA
v_gene: TRBV7-9
CDR3aa: CASSLGQGVGNEQFF
CDR3nt: TGTGCCAGCAGCTTAGGGCAGGGGGTGGGCAATGAGCAGTTCTTC

d_gene: NA
j_gene: TRBJ2-5
abundance: NA
v_gene: TRBV5-1
CDR3aa: CASSVVPGVRQETQYF
CDR3nt: TGCGCCAGCAGCGTAGTCCCAGGGGTCCGCCAAGAGACCCAGTACTTC

d_gene: NA
j_gene: TRBJ1-1
abundance: few
v_gene: TRBV6-4
CDR3aa: CASRDSNRESEAFF
CDR3nt: TGTGCCAGCAGAGACTCCAACCGGGAGTCGGAAGCTTTCTTT

d_gene: TRBD1
j_gene: TRBJ2-7
abundance: once
v_gene: TRBV10-1
CDR3aa: CASSGTGICKQYF
CDR3nt: TGCGCCAGTTCCGGGACAGGGATTTGCAAGCAGTACTTC

d_gene: TRBD2
j_gene: TRBJ2-1
abundance: NA
v_gene: TRBV7-7
CDR3aa: CASSLGGREGEQFF
CDR3nt: TGTGCTAGCAGCTTAGGAGGGCGGGAGGGTGAGCAGTTCTTC

d_gene: TRBD1
j_gene: TRBJ2-4
abundance: few
v_gene: TRBV19
CDR3aa: CASSIGQGVDQNIQYF
CDR3nt: TGTGCCAGTAGTATAGGGCAGGGGGTTGACCAAAACATTCAGTACTTC

d_gene: TRBD1
j_gene: TRBJ2-3
abundance: once
v_gene: TRBV20-1
CDR3aa: CSASMRTGRYF
CDR3nt: TGCAGTGCTAGTATGCGGACAGGCAGGTATTTT

d_gene: NA
j_gene: TRBJ2-1
abundance: NA
v_gene: TRBV15
CDR3aa: CATSRAIGGSTNEQFF
CDR3nt: TGTGCCACCAGCAGAGCAATCGGTGGGAGTACCAATGAGCAGTTCTTC

d_gene: NA
j_gene: TRBJ2-1
abundance: NA
v_gene: TRBV6-5
CDR3aa: CASSYSGGPYNEQFF
CDR3nt: TGTGCCAGCAGTTACTCGGGTGGGCCTTACAATGAGCAGTTCTTC

d_gene: TRBD2
j_gene: TRBJ2-5
abundance: NA
v_gene: TRBV7-9
CDR3aa: CSSSVTSGLAETQYF
CDR3nt: TGTTCCAGCAGCGTGACTAGCGGGCTTGCTGAGACCCAGTACTTC

d_gene: TRBD1
j_gene: TRBJ2-7
abundance: NA
v_gene: TRBV11-2
CDR3aa: CASSPIRGHEQYF
CDR3nt: TGTGCCAGCAGCCCGATTAGGGGGCACGAGCAGTACTTC

d_gene: TRBD1
j_gene: TRBJ1-2
abundance: NA
v_gene: TRBV7-2
CDR3aa: CASSSQSGTVGGYTF
CDR3nt: TGTGCCAGCAGCTCCCAGTCCGGGACAGTAGGAGGCTACACCTTC

d_gene: TRBD1
j_gene: TRBJ1-2
abundance: few
v_gene: TRBV7-2
CDR3aa: CASSFVTGEGGYTF
CDR3nt: TGTGCCAGCAGCTTCGTGACAGGGGAGGGTGGCTACACCTTC

d_gene: NA
j_gene: TRBJ1-2
abundance: NA
v_gene: TRBV6-1
CDR3aa: CASSDGTYGYTF
CDR3nt: TGTGCCAGCAGTGATGGGACTTATGGCTACACCTTC

d_gene: NA
j_gene: TRBJ1-2
abundance: NA
v_gene: TRBV10-3
CDR3aa: CAISESFQGYGYTF
CDR3nt: TGTGCCATCAGTGAGTCGTTCCAGGGGTACGGCTACACCTTC

d_gene: TRBD1
j_gene: TRBJ2-7
abundance: NA
v_gene: TRBV5-6
CDR3aa: CASSPLDRESHEQYF
CDR3nt: TGTGCCAGCAGCCCGTTGGACAGGGAATCCCACGAGCAGTACTTC

d_gene: TRBD1
j_gene: TRBJ1-2
abundance: NA
v_gene: TRBV6-5
CDR3aa: CASRLGTGRGYTF
CDR3nt: TGTGCCAGCAGACTCGGGACAGGGAGAGGCTACACCTTC

d_gene: NA
j_gene: TRBJ2-2
abundance: NA
v_gene: TRBV18
CDR3aa: CASSPTGNTGELFF
CDR3nt: TGTGCCAGCTCACCGACAGGGAACACCGGGGAGCTGTTTTTT

d_gene: TRBD1
j_gene: TRBJ1-2
abundance: NA
v_gene: TRBV7-9
CDR3aa: CASSLGQGAAYGYTF
CDR3nt: TGTGCCAGCAGCTTAGGGCAGGGGGCGGCCTATGGCTACACCTTC

d_gene: TRBD2
j_gene: TRBJ2-7
abundance: NA
v_gene: TRBV30
CDR3aa: CAWRAPGAGGPRSYEQYF
CDR3nt: TGTGCCTGGAGGGCCCCCGGGGCGGGAGGGCCTAGATCCTACGAGCAGTACTTC

d_gene: NA
j_gene: TRBJ1-1
abundance: NA
v_gene: TRBV11-2
CDR3aa: CASSKLDRNTEAFF
CDR3nt: TGTGCCAGCAGCAAGTTAGATAGGAACACTGAAGCTTTCTTT

d_gene: NA
j_gene: TRBJ2-1
abundance: NA
v_gene: TRBV18
CDR3aa: CASSPPMGGPNNEQFF
CDR3nt: TGTGCCAGCTCACCACCGATGGGGGGGCCCAACAATGAGCAGTTCTTC

d_gene: TRBD1
j_gene: TRBJ2-3
abundance: few
v_gene: TRBV5-1
CDR3aa: CASSWPQGAADTQYF
CDR3nt: TGCGCCAGCAGCTGGCCGCAGGGGGCCGCAGATACGCAGTATTTT